Below, one TCR beta chain is given with its context. Libraries were prepared by immunoSEQ multiplex PCR; TCRdb keeps only in-frame clonotypes and omits some of them. The sample holds under 20,000 clones; more than 65% are singletons and the top ten take 3.8%. Deletions cut 8 bases from V and 0 bases from J, with 3 bases between. The CDR3 is made up of 11 amino acids. Germline V lookup: CDR1 MNHEY, CDR2 SMNVEV (reference sequence). The data were obtained in a study of OX40 agonist ivuxolimab in advanced cancers. This specimen consisted of CD4+ or CD8+ T cells sorted from blood, obtained in a trial of the OX40 agonist ivuxolimab. This sequence was found in an adult with an advanced solid tumor such as melanoma, head and neck, liver or kidney cancer. This chain joins TRBV27 and TRBJ2-3; no clear D. The CDR3, as DNA: TGTGCCAGCCATAGCACAGATACGCAGTATTTT. It is translated as CASHSTDTQYF.